The clone carrying this T cell receptor (beta chain) was seen a few times. This record comes from a study of blood T cell repertoires in COVID-19. Study at large: Samples came from the United States, Italy and Spain, spanning acute and convalescent COVID-19. T cells, B-cell-depleted T cells, or PBMCs provided the cDNA or gDNA that served as material.

Authors' analysis steps: Estimation of nucleated cell counts was performed using reference gene primer amplification. The repertoire was sequenced with immunoSEQ multiplex PCR; TCRdb's copy has only in-frame clones and lacks some. V, J and clone size are those of that table, while D and trimming were read from the DNA. This sample has 150,000 or so clones; almost 70% occur once, and the top ten carry 1.9%. The material sequenced was peripheral blood. The source is a woman between 65 and 79 years old with acute or convalescent COVID-19.

The CDR3 protein is CASSLNTGFHEQYF. Here the CDR3 DNA reads TGTGCCAGCAGCTTAAACACAGGGTTCCACGAGCAGTACTTC. The chain couples TRBV9 to TRBJ2-7; maybe TRBD1 (6 bases). This CDR3 contains 14 residues. The V end lost 4 bases, the J end lost 5 bases, and 16 bases lay between the germline ends. The V gene's germline CDR1 is SGDLS and CDR2 YYNGEE.